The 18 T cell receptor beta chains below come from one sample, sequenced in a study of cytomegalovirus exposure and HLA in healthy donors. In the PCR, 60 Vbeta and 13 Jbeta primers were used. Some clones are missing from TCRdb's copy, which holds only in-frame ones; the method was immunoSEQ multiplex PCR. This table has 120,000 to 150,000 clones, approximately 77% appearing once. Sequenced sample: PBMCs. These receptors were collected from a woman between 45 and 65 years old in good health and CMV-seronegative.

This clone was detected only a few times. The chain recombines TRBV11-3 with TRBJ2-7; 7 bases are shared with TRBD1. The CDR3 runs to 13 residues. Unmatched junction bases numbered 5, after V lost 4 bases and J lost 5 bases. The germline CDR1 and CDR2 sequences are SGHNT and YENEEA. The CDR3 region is CASSSQGYNEQYF. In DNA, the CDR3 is TGTGCCAGCAGCTCACAGGGGTACAACGAGCAGTACTTC.

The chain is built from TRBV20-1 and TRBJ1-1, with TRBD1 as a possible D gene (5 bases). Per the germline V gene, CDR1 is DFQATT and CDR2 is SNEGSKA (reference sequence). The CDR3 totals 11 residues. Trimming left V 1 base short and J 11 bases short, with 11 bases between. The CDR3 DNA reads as TGCAGTGCTAGAGCGGGGGGAATGGCTTTCTTT. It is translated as CSARAGGMAFF.

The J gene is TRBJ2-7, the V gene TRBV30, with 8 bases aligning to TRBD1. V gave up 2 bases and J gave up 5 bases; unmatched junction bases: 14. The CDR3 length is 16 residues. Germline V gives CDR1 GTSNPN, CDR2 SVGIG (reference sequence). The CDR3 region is CAWSIRTGQAGHEQYF. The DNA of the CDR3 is TGTGCCTGGAGTATAAGAACGGGACAGGCCGGTCACGAGCAGTACTTC.

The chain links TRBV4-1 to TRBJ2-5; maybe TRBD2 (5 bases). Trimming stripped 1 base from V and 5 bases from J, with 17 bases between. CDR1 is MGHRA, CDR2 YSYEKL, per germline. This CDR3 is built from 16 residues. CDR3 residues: CASSQGSRASSETQYF. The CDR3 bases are TGCGCCAGCAGCCAAGGGTCGCGAGCTAGCTCGGAGACCCAGTACTTC.

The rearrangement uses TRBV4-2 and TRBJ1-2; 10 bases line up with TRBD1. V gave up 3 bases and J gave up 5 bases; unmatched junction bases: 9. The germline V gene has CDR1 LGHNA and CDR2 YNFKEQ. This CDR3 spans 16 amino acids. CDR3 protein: CASSHLGQGEEYGYTF. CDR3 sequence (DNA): TGTGCCAGCAGCCATCTCGGACAGGGGGAGGAGTATGGCTACACCTTC.

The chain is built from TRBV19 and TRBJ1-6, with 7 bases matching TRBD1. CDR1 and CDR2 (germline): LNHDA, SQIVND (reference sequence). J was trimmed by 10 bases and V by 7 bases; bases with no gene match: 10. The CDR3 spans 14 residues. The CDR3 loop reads CASTEQGSRSPLHF. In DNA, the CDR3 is TGTGCCAGTACGGAACAGGGGTCGCGATCACCCCTCCACTTT.

The CDR3 DNA reads TGTGCCAGCAGCTTGTTGGGGGGGTCTGGCTCTGGGGCCAACGTCCTGACTTTC. It is translated as CASSLLGGSGSGANVLTF. The V call is TRBV5-4, the J call TRBJ2-6; 7 bases are shared with TRBD2. Germline CDR1 reads SGHNT; CDR2 reads YYREEE (reference sequence). CDR3 size: 18 residues. V lost 1 base, J lost 0 bases, and 7 bases stayed unmatched.

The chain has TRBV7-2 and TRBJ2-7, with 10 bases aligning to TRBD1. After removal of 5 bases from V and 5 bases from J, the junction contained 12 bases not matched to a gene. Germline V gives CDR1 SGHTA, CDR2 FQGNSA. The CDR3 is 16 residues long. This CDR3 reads CASSRRVTGGSDEQYF. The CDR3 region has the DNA TGTGCCAGCAGCCGCAGGGTGACAGGGGGCTCGGACGAGCAGTACTTC. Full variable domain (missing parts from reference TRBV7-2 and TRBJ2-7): GAGVSQSPSNKVTEKGKDVELRCDPISGHTALYWYRQSLGQGLEFLIYFQGNSAPDKSGLPSDRFSAERTGGSVSTLTIQRTQQEDSAVYLCASSRRVTGGSDEQYFGPGTRLTVT.

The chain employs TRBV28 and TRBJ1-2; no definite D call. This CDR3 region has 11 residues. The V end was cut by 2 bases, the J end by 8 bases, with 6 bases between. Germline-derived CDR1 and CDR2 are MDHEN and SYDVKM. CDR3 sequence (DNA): TGTGCCAGCAGTTTAGGGGAGGGCTACACCTTC. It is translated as CASSLGEGYTF.

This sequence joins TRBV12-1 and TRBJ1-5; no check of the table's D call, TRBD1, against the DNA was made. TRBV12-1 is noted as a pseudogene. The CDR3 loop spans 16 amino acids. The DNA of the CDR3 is TGTGCCAGCAGCCTCGGGCGACAGTATAGCAATCAGCCCCAGCATTTT. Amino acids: CASSLGRQYSNQPQHF.

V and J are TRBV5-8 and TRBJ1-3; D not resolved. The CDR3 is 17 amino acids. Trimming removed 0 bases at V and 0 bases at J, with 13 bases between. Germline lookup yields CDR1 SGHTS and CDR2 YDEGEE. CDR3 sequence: CASSLDRGIYSGNTIYF. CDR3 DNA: TGTGCCAGCAGCTTGGATCGGGGTATTTACTCTGGAAACACCATATATTTT.

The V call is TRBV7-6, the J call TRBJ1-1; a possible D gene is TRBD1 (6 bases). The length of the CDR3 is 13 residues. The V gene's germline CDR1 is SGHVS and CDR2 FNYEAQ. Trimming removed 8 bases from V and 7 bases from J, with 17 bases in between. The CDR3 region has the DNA TGTGCCAGCGGGTCCAGGGGAATAGGTGAAGCTTTCTTT. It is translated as CASGSRGIGEAFF. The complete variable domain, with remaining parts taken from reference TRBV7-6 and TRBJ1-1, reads GAGVSQSPRYKVTKRGQDVALRCDPISGHVSLYWYRQALGQGPEFLTYFNYEAQQDKSGLPNDRFSAERPEGSISTLTIQRTEQRDSAMYRCASGSRGIGEAFFGQGTRLTVV.

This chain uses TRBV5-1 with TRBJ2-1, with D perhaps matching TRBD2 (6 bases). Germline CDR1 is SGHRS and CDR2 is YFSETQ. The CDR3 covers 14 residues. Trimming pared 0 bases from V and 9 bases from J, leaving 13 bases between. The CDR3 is CASSLEGRGVEQFF. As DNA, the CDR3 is TGCGCCAGCAGCTTGGAAGGGCGGGGCGTTGAGCAGTTCTTC.

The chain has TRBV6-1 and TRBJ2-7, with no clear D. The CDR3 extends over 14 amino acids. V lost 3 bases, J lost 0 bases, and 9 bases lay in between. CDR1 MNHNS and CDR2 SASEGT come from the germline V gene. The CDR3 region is CASSEAQISYEQYF. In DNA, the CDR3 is TGTGCCAGCAGTGAGGCACAGATCTCCTACGAGCAGTACTTC.

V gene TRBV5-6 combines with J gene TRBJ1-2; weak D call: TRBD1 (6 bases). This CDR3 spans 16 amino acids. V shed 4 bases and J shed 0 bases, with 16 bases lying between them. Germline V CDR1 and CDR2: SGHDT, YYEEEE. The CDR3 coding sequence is TGTGCCAGCAGCCGACTCGGGACACCTGCTAACTATGGCTACACCTTC. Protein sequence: CASSRLGTPANYGYTF.

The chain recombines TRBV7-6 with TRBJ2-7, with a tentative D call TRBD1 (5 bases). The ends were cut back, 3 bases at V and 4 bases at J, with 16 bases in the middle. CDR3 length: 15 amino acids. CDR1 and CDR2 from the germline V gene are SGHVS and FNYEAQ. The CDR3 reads CASSLGQPLAYEQYF. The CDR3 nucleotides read TGTGCCAGCAGCTTGGGGCAGCCACTTGCTTACGAGCAGTACTTC.

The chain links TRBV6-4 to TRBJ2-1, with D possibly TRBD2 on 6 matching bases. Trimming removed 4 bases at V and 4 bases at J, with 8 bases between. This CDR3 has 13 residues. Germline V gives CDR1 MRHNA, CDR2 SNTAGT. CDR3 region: CASSAGTYNEQFF. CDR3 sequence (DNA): TGTGCCAGCAGTGCAGGGACTTACAATGAGCAGTTCTTC.

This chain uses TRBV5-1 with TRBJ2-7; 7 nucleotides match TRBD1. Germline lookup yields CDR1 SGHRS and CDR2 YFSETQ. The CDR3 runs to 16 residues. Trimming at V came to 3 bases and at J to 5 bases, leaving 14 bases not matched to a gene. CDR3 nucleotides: TGCGCCAGCAGCTCCGATATAACAGGGGATTCCGACGAGCAGTACTTC. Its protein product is CASSSDITGDSDEQYF.